The 18 T cell receptor beta chains listed next were all sequenced from one sample in a study of T cell changes during pregnancy in multiple sclerosis. The repertoire was sequenced with immunoSEQ multiplex PCR; TCRdb's copy has only in-frame clones and lacks some. This table has 78,000 or so clones, 80% to 95% appearing once. The starting material was CD4+ T cells from peripheral blood mononuclear cells, obtained before pregnancy. The receptor source for this set is a female donor with multiple sclerosis, enrolled in a pregnancy study.

V usage is TRBV7-9 and J usage is TRBJ2-3, with D perhaps TRBD2 (6 bases). CDR1 SEHNR and CDR2 FQNEAQ come from the germline V gene (reference sequence). This CDR3 has 15 amino acids. The V end lost 2 bases, the J end lost 6 bases, and 15 bases lay between the germline ends. The DNA of the CDR3 is TGTGCCAGCAGCTTAAGCAGTCGGACTACCGATACGCAGTATTTT. Protein: CASSLSSRTTDTQYF.

The chain is built from TRBV28 and TRBJ1-1; D not resolved. Looked up from germline, CDR1 is MDHEN and CDR2 is SYDVKM. The CDR3 loop spans 14 amino acids. Trimming pared 4 bases from V and 1 base from J, leaving 10 bases between. CDR3 in DNA: TGTGCCAGCAGTTCCCCTAATTGGAACACTGAAGCTTTCTTT. Translated: CASSSPNWNTEAFF.

The rearrangement links TRBV28 to TRBJ1-5; D is unclear. Germline loops: CDR1 MDHEN, CDR2 SYDVKM. The length of the CDR3 is 13 residues. The V end lost 7 bases, the J end lost 3 bases, and 10 bases lay between the germline ends. CDR3 region: CASTSRPNQPQHF. CDR3 nucleotides: TGTGCCAGCACCTCTCGTCCCAATCAGCCCCAGCATTTT.

This chain links TRBV2 with TRBJ1-3; D is unclear. From germline, CDR1 is SNHLY and CDR2 FYNNEI. The V gene lost 4 bases and the J gene lost 7 bases, with 20 bases spanning the gap. This CDR3 is built from 16 residues. CDR3 bases: TGTGCCAGCAGTGGATGGACGGAAAAACGAGGGAACACCATATATTTT. Protein sequence: CASSGWTEKRGNTIYF.

The rearrangement joins TRBV27 to TRBJ2-7; 7 nucleotides agree with TRBD1. CDR1 and CDR2 (germline): MNHEY, SMNVEV (reference sequence). The J segment lost 0 bases and the V segment lost 6 bases, leaving 8 bases of the junction unmatched. There are 15 residues in the CDR3. This chain's CDR3 is CASRSPRGSSYEQYF. The CDR3 region has the DNA TGTGCCAGCAGGTCTCCCAGGGGGAGCTCCTACGAGCAGTACTTC.

This clone has just a few counts. The chain is built from TRBV11-3 and TRBJ2-7; 8 nucleotides agree with TRBD1. Germline trimming cut 4 bases from V and 0 bases from J; bases unmatched to any gene: 5. Per the germline V gene, CDR1 is SGHNT and CDR2 is YENEEA. The CDR3 has 15 residues. The CDR3 spells CASSSGGSISYEQYF. The DNA for the CDR3 is TGTGCCAGCAGCTCAGGGGGCTCGATCTCCTACGAGCAGTACTTC. Looking up the rest from reference TRBV11-3 and TRBJ2-7 gives the full variable domain: EAGVVQSPRYKIIEKKQPVAFWCNPISGHNTLYWYLQNLGQGPELLIRYENEEAVDDSQLPKDRFSAERLKGVDSTLKIQPAELGDSAVYLCASSSGGSISYEQYFGPGTRLTVT.

The chain carries TRBV6-5 and TRBJ2-1, with 12 bases identical to TRBD2. Per germline, CDR1 MNHEY and CDR2 SVGAGI. V shed 5 bases and J 10 bases; nucleotides not matched to a gene: 12. CDR3 length equals 16 residues. CDR3 loop: CASSHLLAGGLGEQFF. CDR3 in DNA: TGTGCCAGCAGTCACTTACTAGCGGGAGGACTAGGGGAGCAGTTCTTC.

The chain is built from TRBV29-1 and TRBJ2-3, with TRBD2 matching 9 bases. In germline, CDR1 is SQVTM, CDR2 ANQGSEA. The V and J ends lost 4 bases and 2 bases, in that order; junction bases with no gene match: 7. The CDR3 is 15 amino acids. This chain's CDR3 is CSVGKAGGNTDTQYF. The CDR3 DNA follows: TGCAGCGTTGGGAAAGCGGGAGGAAACACAGATACGCAGTATTTT.

The V and J genes are TRBV13 and TRBJ1-2; TRBD1 matches at 7 bases. The CDR3 runs 16 residues. The ends lost 5 bases at V and 3 bases at J; junction bases unmatched: 12. Germline lookup yields CDR1 PRHDT and CDR2 FYEKMQ (reference sequence). The CDR3 DNA is TGTGCCAGCAGCCAAAGTCTTACAGGGGTTGACTATGGCTACACCTTC. Protein sequence: CASSQSLTGVDYGYTF.

This clone occurred once. This chain links TRBV4-3 with TRBJ2-2; 9 positions match TRBD1. CDR1 is LGHNA, CDR2 YSLEER, per germline. V trimming: 0 bases; J trimming: 4 bases; junction bases outside the gene matches: 3. CDR3 length equals 16 residues. The CDR3 DNA sequence: TGCGCCAGCAGCCAAGAAGGACAGGGGCGCACCGGGGAGCTGTTTTTT. This translates into CASSQEGQGRTGELFF.

CDR3 DNA sequence: TGCGCCAGCAGGGACCCTAGCGGGGGGGCCGTCTTCGGGGAGCTGTTTTTT. Residues: CASRDPSGGAVFGELFF. The chain recombines TRBV5-1 with TRBJ2-2, with 12 bases aligning to TRBD2. V trimming: 5 bases; J trimming: 7 bases; junction bases outside the gene matches: 12. This CDR3 region has 17 residues. In germline, CDR1 is SGHRS, CDR2 YFSETQ.

The rearrangement links TRBV5-6 to TRBJ1-5; 8 bases are a match to TRBD1. The CDR3 consists of 14 residues. Germline loops: CDR1 SGHDT, CDR2 YYEEEE. V was clipped by 0 bases and J by 6 bases; unmatched bases: 2. The CDR3 protein is CASSLGGTGQPQHF. CDR3 nucleotide sequence: TGTGCCAGCAGCTTGGGAGGGACAGGTCAGCCCCAGCATTTT.

The chain recombines TRBV6-6 with TRBJ1-3; TRBD1 matches 8 bases. After removal of 10 bases from V and 2 bases from J, the junction contained 4 bases not matched to a gene. This CDR3 is built from 13 residues. Germline V gene sequence: CDR1 MNHNY, CDR2 SVGAGI (reference sequence). CDR3 sequence reads: CATRQGTGNTIYF. The CDR3 nucleotides read TGTGCCACTCGACAGGGGACTGGAAACACCATATATTTT.

The chain joins TRBV6-1 to TRBJ2-3, with TRBD2 matching 11 bases. Per germline, CDR1 MNHNS and CDR2 SASEGT. This CDR3 comprises 19 residues. The ends lost 2 bases at V and 6 bases at J; junction bases unmatched: 16. The CDR3 protein is CASSERRPGWSSGRDTQYF. Written as DNA, the CDR3 is TGTGCCAGCAGTGAAAGGCGGCCAGGGTGGTCTAGCGGGAGGGATACGCAGTATTTT.

The chain couples TRBV6-4 to TRBJ1-1; the match to TRBD1 covers 8 bases. The CDR3 extends over 15 amino acids. Trimming took 7 bases from V and 2 from J; bases not matched to a gene: 9. Germline assignment: CDR1 MRHNA and CDR2 SNTAGT. The CDR3 DNA is TGTGCCAGCAAACACCGGGACAGGCAAAACACTGAAGCTTTCTTT. This gives the protein CASKHRDRQNTEAFF.

This chain connects TRBV6-5 to TRBJ2-1, with TRBD2 identical over 8 bases. V was clipped by 6 bases and J by 6 bases; unmatched bases: 10. The CDR3 has 15 residues. Germline CDR1 MNHEY, CDR2 SVGAGI. CDR3 in amino acids: CASSSRSGSSNEQFF. The CDR3 DNA is TGTGCCAGCAGCTCAAGGAGCGGGAGTAGCAATGAGCAGTTCTTC.

The chain employs TRBV9 and TRBJ2-1; D not resolved. Trimming pared 0 bases from V and 10 bases from J, leaving 11 bases between. Germline loops: CDR1 SGDLS, CDR2 YYNGEE. The CDR3 runs to 13 residues. The CDR3 is CASSVAFNWEQFF. CDR3 nucleotides: TGTGCCAGCAGCGTAGCTTTCAACTGGGAGCAGTTCTTC.

This chain connects TRBV5-6 to TRBJ2-7; 9 nucleotides align to TRBD1. Trimming removed 2 bases from V and 7 bases from J; junction bases left unmatched: 13. CDR3 length: 16 amino acids. Per the germline V gene, CDR1 is SGHDT and CDR2 is YYEEEE. CDR3 protein: CASSFTGTGIRREQYF. CDR3 sequence (DNA): TGTGCCAGCAGCTTCACCGGGACAGGGATTCGAAGGGAGCAGTACTTC.